The 9 T cell receptor beta chains presented below share a single source sample, sequenced in a study of monozygotic twins with inflammatory bowel disease. TCRdb re-called the 5' RACE reads, yielding one record per CDR3 amino acid sequence without DNA. This sample's table has fewer than 400,000 distinct CDR3 sequences. The sample was blood. These receptors were obtained from a human donor with ulcerative colitis or Crohn's disease, or a healthy co-twin of an affected twin (not recorded which).

This chain connects TRBV5-1 to TRBJ2-1; TCRdb picks TRBD2, but there is no DNA to check that call. CDR1 is SGHRS and CDR2 is YFSETQ in the germline V gene. CDR3 length equals 17 residues. The CDR3 reads CASSFRTSGAKYNEQFF.

The rearrangement uses TRBV6-2 or TRBV6-3 and TRBJ1-5. The germline V gene encodes CDR1 MNHEY and CDR2 SVGEGT. The CDR3 loop spans 13 amino acids. The CDR3 is CASKNRWIQPQHF.

The V call is TRBV12-3 or TRBV12-4, the J call TRBJ1-1; TCRdb's D call of TRBD1 is untestable without DNA. This CDR3 is built from 13 residues. The CDR3 here is CASSLWNRGEAFF.

The rearrangement uses TRBV7-2 and TRBJ2-2; without DNA, the TCRdb call of TRBD2 cannot be checked. In germline, CDR1 is SGHTA, CDR2 FQGNSA. This CDR3 comprises 16 residues. The CDR3 sequence: CASSLAGTSGREELFF.

The rearrangement uses TRBV27 and TRBJ1-2. The germline gives CDR1 MNHEY, CDR2 SMNVEV (reference sequence). This CDR3 has 13 amino acids. Here the CDR3 reads CASSLWGRGGYTF.

The chain combines TRBV28 with TRBJ2-5; TCRdb's D gene call, TRBD1, goes unchecked for lack of DNA. The CDR3 loop spans 13 amino acids. Per the germline V gene, CDR1 is MDHEN and CDR2 is SYDVKM. The CDR3 here is CASSSGSGETQYF.

The chain uses TRBV12-3 or TRBV12-4 and TRBJ2-1; TCRdb calls TRBD1, which cannot be checked without DNA. The CDR3 length is 14 residues. CDR3 in amino acids: CASSRLRGYNEQFF.

CDR3 protein: CASSRGGNTEAFF. The chain uses TRBV10-1 and TRBJ1-1; without DNA, the TCRdb call of TRBD1 cannot be checked. This CDR3 spans 13 amino acids. Germline values: CDR1 WNHNN, CDR2 SYGVQD (reference sequence).

J is TRBJ2-7 and V is TRBV4-2; the TCRdb call, TRBD2, lacks DNA for checking. Germline CDR1 LGHNA, CDR2 YNFKEQ. The CDR3 is 17 amino acids. The CDR3 loop reads CASSQERTSGRIHEQYF.